The following is a T cell receptor beta chain sequence with its context. Its specificity is unknown. The data were taken from a study of blood T cells in healthy people across ages. Study conclusions and caveats: Both higher diversity and more naive CD4+ cells marked long-lived donors when set against aged donors. Investigators treated diversity estimates from one million T cells as underestimates.

For the second PCR, which ran for roughly 6 to 12 cycles, a sample-barcoded 5' primer and a J-beta primer mix were used. MiXCR was run by TCRdb on the 5' RACE reads, yielding one entry per CDR3 protein. The sample lists almost 1 million distinct CDR3 sequences; approximately 50% were seen once. The CDR3 contains 17 residues. Trimming removed 2 bases from V and 1 base from J; junction bases left unmatched: 9. Germline CDR1 reads MDHEN; CDR2 reads SYDVKM. J is TRBJ2-7 and V is TRBV28, with 9 bases fitting TRBD1. The sequence was obtained from a woman aged 60-75 years in good health. Specimen: blood. CDR3 bases: TGTGCCAGCAGTTTAAGTCGCCGGACAGGGGTTTCCTACGAGCAGTACTTC. Protein: CASSLSRRTGVSYEQYF.